A single sample gave rise to the 5 T cell receptor beta chains below, sequenced in a study of neurological immune-mediated disorders (dated by TCRdb to between 2018 and 2021). The library was generated by 5' RACE. The listed sequencing device is Illumina HiSeq 2500. Using fastp at Q25 and MiXCR, TCRdb reprocessed the public reads and kept productive beta chains. For every CDR3 protein sequence, its rows merge into one entry that carries the most common genes and DNA. The sample contains around 17,000 distinct CDR3 sequences, roughly 22% of them found a single time. The ten biggest clones cover more than 20% of the sample. The specimen sequenced was PBMCs. These receptors originate from a man aged 50-59 years in good health.

This clonotype is termed medium-sized. V is TRBV4-2 and J is TRBJ2-1; 8 bases align to TRBD2. V dropped 1 base and J dropped 8; count of bases not matched to a gene: 7. Germline V gene sequence: CDR1 LGHNA, CDR2 YNFKEQ. CDR3 length: 15 amino acids. CDR3 region: CASSQAWREDYEQFF. CDR3 in DNA: TGTGCCAGCAGCCAAGCGTGGCGGGAGGACTATGAGCAGTTCTTC.

In its sample, this clonotype was seen many times. The chain employs TRBV7-2 and TRBJ2-1, with 12 bases lining up with TRBD2. CDR3 length: 17 residues. Germline assignment: CDR1 SGHTA and CDR2 FQGNSA. The V gene end was trimmed by 5 bases and the J gene end by 3 bases; junction bases not matched to a gene: 8. In nucleotides, the CDR3 is TGTGCCAGCAGCCCCAGGGGACTAGCGGGTTACTACAATGAGCAGTTCTTC. This encodes CASSPRGLAGYYNEQFF.

This clonotype is labeled medium-sized. The rearrangement uses TRBV20-1 and TRBJ1-5; 7 bases align to TRBD1. Germline V gives CDR1 DFQATT, CDR2 SNEGSKA (reference sequence). The CDR3 is made up of 15 amino acids. Trimming at V came to 6 bases and at J to 3 bases, leaving 11 bases not matched to a gene. CDR3 in amino acids: CSARKPGQHNQPQHF. The CDR3 nucleotides are TGCAGTGCCCGAAAACCGGGACAGCACAATCAGCCCCAGCATTTT.

This clonotype was detected only once. The gene calls are TRBV7-2 and TRBJ2-1; D gene ambiguous. This CDR3 has 14 amino acids. CDR1 and CDR2 (germline): SGHTA, FQGNSA. The V end lost 1 base, the J end lost 6 bases, and 10 bases lay between the germline ends. CDR3 DNA: TGTGCCAGCAGCTTAGATCGCCGTACCAATGAGCAGTTCTTC. Its translation is CASSLDRRTNEQFF.

V and J are TRBV7-9 and TRBJ2-3; D perhaps matches TRBD2 (6 bases). Trimming took off 5 bases at V and 1 base at J, with 13 bases between the two ends. The CDR3 sequence is 15 residues long. The germline CDR1 and CDR2 sequences are SEHNR and FQNEAQ (reference sequence). CDR3 loop: CASSTRGGRTDTQYF. The CDR3, as DNA: TGTGCCAGCAGCACCCGTGGAGGGCGCACAGATACGCAGTATTTT.